The sequence of this TCR beta chain was determined in a study of cytomegalovirus exposure and HLA in healthy donors. In its sample, this clone was seen once. Its target is unknown. Findings and caveats of the study: Rare TCR sequences dominated, though some public TCRs recurred in many donors.

Germline CDR1 and CDR2: MDHEN and SYDVKM. Trimming stripped 4 bases from V and 5 bases from J, with 8 bases between. The CDR3 sequence is 12 residues long. Sequencing was performed with immunoSEQ multiplex PCR; in TCRdb, only in-frame clones are kept and a portion is missing. The table records more than 100,000 clones, about nine tenths of them present only once. This clonotype originated in a man younger than 45 in good health and CMV-seronegative. Input material: PBMCs. This chain uses TRBV28 with TRBJ1-1; D is unresolved. CDR3 amino acids: CASSSGITEAFF. CDR3 DNA sequence: TGTGCCAGCAGTTCGGGGATAACTGAAGCTTTCTTT.